These 19 T cell receptor beta chains came from one sample sequenced in a study of Tregs in tolerant kidney transplant recipients. Profiled with immunoSEQ multiplex PCR; TCRdb holds only in-frame clones, not every one. The repertoire holds about 100,000 clones, almost 90% seen once, with just under 0.35% in the top ten. This specimen consisted of CD4+ T cells from blood, obtained before the transplant. The origin of the receptors is a human donor who received a combined kidney and bone marrow transplant.

This clone was seen a single time. The chain couples TRBV5-6 to TRBJ1-1; possible D gene TRBD1, 5 bases. This CDR3 has 12 amino acids. Germline V CDR1 and CDR2: SGHDT, YYEEEE. The V end was cut by 0 bases, the J end by 9 bases, with 9 bases between. CDR3 bases: TGTGCCAGCAGCTTGGGAAGGGGAAAAGCTTTCTTT. Its translation: CASSLGRGKAFF.

The count of this clone is one. V and J are TRBV27 and TRBJ2-1; TRBD2 matches at 14 bases. V dropped 6 bases and J dropped 7; count of bases not matched to a gene: 5. The CDR3 consists of 15 residues. In germline, CDR1 is MNHEY, CDR2 SMNVEV (reference sequence). The CDR3 region is CASRDGTSGSNEQFF. The CDR3 region has the DNA TGTGCCAGCAGGGACGGGACTAGCGGGAGTAATGAGCAGTTCTTC.

This rearrangement joins TRBV6-5 to TRBJ1-1; TRBD1 matches 7 bases. This CDR3 is built from 14 residues. CDR1 MNHEY and CDR2 SVGAGI come from the germline V gene. The V segment lost 9 bases and the J segment 0 bases; nucleotides outside the gene matches: 7. The CDR3 loop is CASNRGQMNTEAFF. The DNA of the CDR3 is TGTGCCAGTAACAGGGGTCAAATGAACACTGAAGCTTTCTTT.

This clone has a single count. The CDR3 loop reads CASSIVSGGASDTQYF. In DNA, the CDR3 is TGTGCCAGTAGTATCGTTAGCGGGGGGGCCTCAGATACGCAGTATTTT. The chain carries TRBV19 and TRBJ2-3; 11 bases line up with TRBD2. V trimming: 3 bases; J trimming: 4 bases; junction bases outside the gene matches: 6. Germline CDR1 is LNHDA and CDR2 is SQIVND (reference sequence). This CDR3 spans 16 amino acids.

The chain combines TRBV28 with TRBJ2-5, with D possibly TRBD1 on 6 matching bases. The germline V gene encodes CDR1 MDHEN and CDR2 SYDVKM. This CDR3 region has 15 residues. Trimming took off 6 bases at V and 5 bases at J, with 19 bases between the two ends. The CDR3 here is CASSYYRVLEETQYF. The CDR3 nucleotides read TGTGCCAGCAGCTACTACAGGGTCCTGGAGGAGACCCAGTACTTC.

The J gene is TRBJ2-6, the V gene TRBV19; 8 nucleotides match TRBD1. In germline, CDR1 is LNHDA, CDR2 SQIVND (reference sequence). This CDR3 contains 16 residues. Germline trimming cut 4 bases from V and 2 bases from J; bases unmatched to any gene: 4. The CDR3 sequence: CASSTRTGTGANVLTF. The CDR3 nucleotides are TGTGCCAGTAGTACCCGGACAGGGACTGGGGCCAACGTCCTGACTTTC.

V gene TRBV7-2 combines with J gene TRBJ1-2; TRBD1 might be the D (6 bases). V dropped 4 bases and J dropped 8 bases, with 14 bases sitting between them. This CDR3 region has 13 residues. The germline gives CDR1 SGHTA, CDR2 FQGNSA. The CDR3 sequence: CASSSQGKWGYTF. The CDR3 region has the DNA TGTGCCAGCAGCTCGCAGGGGAAGTGGGGCTACACCTTC.

The chain carries TRBV29-1 and TRBJ1-4; possible D gene TRBD1, 6 bases. The CDR3 consists of 14 residues. Trimming took 2 bases from V and 6 from J, leaving 13 bases between them. Per the germline V gene, CDR1 is SQVTM and CDR2 is ANQGSEA. The CDR3 DNA follows: TGCAGCGTTGAAAGACAGGTCGGGGATGAAAAACTGTTTTTT. Its translation: CSVERQVGDEKLFF.

The chain uses TRBV2 and TRBJ2-2; 7 nucleotides line up with TRBD2. Per the germline V gene, CDR1 is SNHLY and CDR2 is FYNNEI. This CDR3 spans 14 amino acids. The V and J ends lost 4 bases and 4 bases, in that order; junction bases with no gene match: 3. CDR3 nucleotides: TGTGCCAGCAGTGGGGAGGGCACCACCGGGGAGCTGTTTTTT. This translates into CASSGEGTTGELFF.

The chain carries TRBV7-2 and TRBJ1-2, with 8 positions matching TRBD1. Trimming removed 4 bases from V and 8 bases from J; junction bases left unmatched: 9. The CDR3 is 14 amino acids. Germline V CDR1 and CDR2: SGHTA, FQGNSA. Written as DNA, the CDR3 is TGTGCCAGCAGCTCTCGGACAGGGCATATAGGCTACACCTTC. Translated: CASSSRTGHIGYTF.

The chain uses TRBV6-4 and TRBJ1-4; 10 bases line up with TRBD1. Germline V gene data show CDR1 as MRHNA and CDR2 as SNTAGT. J gave up 8 bases and V 6 bases, and 9 bases lay outside the gene matches. The CDR3 runs 15 residues. The CDR3 bases are TGTGCCAGCAGGGCCCAGGGACAGGGGCACGAAAAACTGTTTTTT. Amino acids: CASRAQGQGHEKLFF.

V and J are TRBV2 and TRBJ2-1, with D possibly matching TRBD1 (5 bases). The germline V gene has CDR1 SNHLY and CDR2 FYNNEI. The CDR3 length is 13 residues. Trimming shortened V by 4 bases and J by 7 bases, and 11 bases separated the two germline ends. The CDR3 region is CASSVTARNEQFF. In DNA, the CDR3 is TGTGCCAGCAGTGTGACAGCGAGGAATGAGCAGTTCTTC.

The rearrangement links TRBV19 to TRBJ2-2; TRBD1 matches 8 bases. CDR3 length: 15 amino acids. Germline values: CDR1 LNHDA, CDR2 SQIVND (reference sequence). V was clipped by 3 bases and J by 6 bases; unmatched bases: 6. In nucleotides, the CDR3 is TGTGCCAGTAGTATCCAGGGGGCCCTCCCCGGGGAGCTGTTTTTT. Translation gives CASSIQGALPGELFF.

This clone has a handful of counts. The CDR3 spells CASSEAETSYGYTF. The CDR3, as DNA: TGTGCCAGCAGTGAAGCAGAGACATCCTATGGCTACACCTTC. The chain combines TRBV6-1 with TRBJ1-2, with D hard to call. The CDR3 contains 14 residues. V shed 0 bases and J shed 4 bases, with 9 bases lying between them. Germline V lookup: CDR1 MNHNS, CDR2 SASEGT.

This chain joins TRBV2 and TRBJ2-5; D is possibly TRBD1 (5 bases). V was cut by 5 bases and J by 5 bases, with 12 bases left in between. The CDR3 contains 13 residues. The V gene's germline CDR1 is SNHLY and CDR2 FYNNEI. The CDR3 reads CASSMGLRETQYF. The CDR3 nucleotides are TGTGCCAGCAGTATGGGGCTACGGGAGACCCAGTACTTC.

This clone was picked up one time. J is TRBJ1-2 and V is TRBV5-1; 10 bases align to TRBD1. The CDR3 consists of 16 residues. Germline lookup yields CDR1 SGHRS and CDR2 YFSETQ. Unmatched junction bases numbered 11, after V lost 2 bases and J lost 7 bases. In nucleotides, the CDR3 is TGCGCCAGCAGCTTATATCCCCGACAGGGGGCGGTTGGCTACACCTTC. This gives the protein CASSLYPRQGAVGYTF.

In regard to this clone: Other nucleotide sequences from this sample produce the same CDR3. This chain uses TRBV7-2 with TRBJ2-7, with TRBD1 matching 7 bases. Trimming removed 3 bases from V and 0 bases from J; junction bases left unmatched: 5. Germline CDR1 is SGHTA and CDR2 is FQGNSA. The CDR3 contains 15 residues. This CDR3 reads CASSFDRASSYEQYF. Here the CDR3 DNA reads TGTGCCAGCAGCTTCGACAGGGCCAGCTCCTACGAGCAGTACTTC. The variable domain in full, completed from reference TRBV7-2 and TRBJ2-7, reads GAGVSQSPSNKVTEKGKDVELRCDPISGHTALYWYRQSLGQGLEFLIYFQGNSAPDKSGLPSDRFSAERTGGSVSTLTIQRTQQEDSAVYLCASSFDRASSYEQYFGPGTRLTVT.

This chain joins TRBV10-2 and TRBJ2-7; 8 bases agree with TRBD2. Unmatched junction bases numbered 7, after V lost 7 bases and J lost 2 bases. CDR3 length: 14 amino acids. The V gene's germline CDR1 is WSHSY and CDR2 SAAADI. The CDR3 coding sequence is TGCGCCAGCACTCTACTAGCGGCCCCCTACGAGCAGTACTTC. Translation gives CASTLLAAPYEQYF.

This chain joins TRBV10-3 and TRBJ2-1; TRBD2 matches at 11 bases. Germline trimming cut 3 bases from V and 10 bases from J; bases unmatched to any gene: 8. CDR3 length: 15 amino acids. Germline CDR1 reads ENHRY; CDR2 reads SYGVKD. This chain's CDR3 is CAISDQLLAGEEQFF. The CDR3 coding sequence is TGTGCCATCAGTGATCAACTACTAGCGGGAGAGGAGCAGTTCTTC.